This paragraph covers one T cell receptor beta chain sequence. The data are from a study of control samples from healthy donors and cancer patients. The CDR3 consists of 13 residues. The germline CDR1 and CDR2 sequences are SGHRS and YFSETQ. The V and J ends lost 0 bases and 7 bases respectively, with 10 bases between them. The protocol was immunoSEQ multiplex PCR, while the TCRdb copy is restricted to in-frame clones and leaves out a portion. The table has about 160,000 clones, roughly 94% seen once. The sequence was collected from a man aged 60 to 75 with colorectal cancer. The chain has TRBV5-1 and TRBJ1-2; maybe TRBD1 (6 bases). The sequenced sample was PBMCs. The CDR3 bases are TGCGCCAGCAGCTTGGCAGGGGTCAGTGGCTACACCTTC. Translating gives CASSLAGVSGYTF.